One sample yielded the 24 T cell receptor beta chains listed below, sequenced in a study of graft-versus-host responses after intestinal transplantation. Measured with immunoSEQ multiplex PCR; TCRdb has only the in-frame clones, and not every one. Counted here are approximately 94,000 clones, roughly 90% occurring once; the ten biggest clones make up 0.85% to 1%. These TCRs' antigens remain unknown. The specimen was unstimulated CD4+ T cells sorted from spleen or lymph node cells, collected before transplant. These receptors were collected from a human donor who was the organ donor for an intestinal transplant.

CDR3: CASSEDGILNGMPQHF. The DNA for the CDR3 is TGTGCCAGCAGTGAAGACGGGATCCTTAACGGTATGCCCCAGCATTTT. The chain recombines TRBV2 with TRBJ1-5; D uncertain. This CDR3 spans 16 amino acids. Germline V CDR1 and CDR2: SNHLY, FYNNEI. Trimming stripped 1 base from V and 9 bases from J, with 19 bases between.

This rearrangement joins TRBV28 to TRBJ1-2; 9 nucleotides match TRBD1. This CDR3 region has 16 residues. The ends lost 5 bases at V and 6 bases at J; junction bases unmatched: 13. Germline CDR1 MDHEN, CDR2 SYDVKM. The CDR3 sequence is CASSEGTGWFWNGYTF. The DNA of the CDR3 is TGTGCCAGCAGTGAGGGGACAGGGTGGTTTTGGAATGGCTACACCTTC.

The V gene is TRBV10-1, the J gene TRBJ2-5; D assignment may be TRBD1 or TRBD2 (5 bases each). The germline V and J ends were trimmed by 3 bases and 1 base, with 12 bases remaining between them. Germline CDR1 reads WNHNN; CDR2 reads SYGVQD (reference sequence). The CDR3 runs to 15 residues. Written as DNA, the CDR3 is TGCGCCAGCAGTGACGGTGGGGGTTCCCAAGAGACCCAGTACTTC. This encodes CASSDGGGSQETQYF.

The V call is TRBV6-1, the J call TRBJ1-5, with D perhaps TRBD1 (6 bases). The CDR3 length is 15 residues. CDR1 is MNHNS, CDR2 SASEGT, per germline. Trimming took off 8 bases at V and 1 base at J, with 15 bases between the two ends. The CDR3 DNA follows: TGTGCCAGCCTAGTAGGCGACAGGAGCAATCAGCCCCAGCATTTT. Its protein is CASLVGDRSNQPQHF.

The gene calls are TRBV2 and TRBJ1-1; maybe TRBD1 (6 bases). Germline assignment: CDR1 SNHLY and CDR2 FYNNEI. The CDR3 spans 14 residues. Between the trimmed V and J ends, which lost 8 bases and 0 bases, there was a span of 13 bases. The DNA for the CDR3 is TGTGCCAGCGGTAGGGGGGCCCTGAACACTGAAGCTTTCTTT. Translating it yields CASGRGALNTEAFF.

CDR3 residues: CASSLRGDIQYF. Written as DNA, the CDR3 is TGTGCCAGCAGCCTCCGGGGGGACATTCAGTACTTC. The rearrangement uses TRBV9 and TRBJ2-4; 7 bases line up with TRBD2. Germline CDR1 SGDLS, CDR2 YYNGEE. V lost 4 bases to trimming and J lost 8 bases; unmatched junction nucleotides: 3. The CDR3 runs 12 residues.

This clone was observed a few times. The gene calls are TRBV30 and TRBJ2-3; no definite D call. Per germline, CDR1 GTSNPN and CDR2 SVGIG (reference sequence). The ends were cut back, 3 bases at V and 0 bases at J, with 7 bases in the middle. The CDR3 extends over 13 amino acids. The CDR3, as DNA: TGTGCCTGGAGCTCCTTCAGCACAGATACGCAGTATTTT. It translates to CAWSSFSTDTQYF.

V gene TRBV30 combines with J gene TRBJ1-1; the D is unclear. V lost 2 bases to trimming and J lost 1 base, with 5 bases between them. Per germline, CDR1 GTSNPN and CDR2 SVGIG (reference sequence). The CDR3 length is 12 residues. This CDR3 is CAWSQGNTEAFF. CDR3 DNA sequence: TGTGCCTGGAGTCAAGGGAACACTGAAGCTTTCTTT.

The chain carries TRBV7-3 and TRBJ1-6; D is possibly TRBD1 (5 bases). This CDR3 has 10 residues. V dropped 8 bases and J dropped 13 bases, with 9 bases sitting between them. CDR1 is SGHTA and CDR2 is FQGTGA in the germline V gene. CDR3 nucleotide sequence: TGTGCCAGCGGGGACCCCCCCCTCCACTTT. Amino acid sequence: CASGDPPLHF.

This clone was seen only once. The rearrangement joins TRBV30 to TRBJ2-7; 10 bases line up with TRBD1. The germline CDR1 and CDR2 sequences are GTSNPN and SVGIG (reference sequence). This CDR3 spans 15 amino acids. V was clipped by 1 base and J by 0 bases; unmatched bases: 3. The CDR3 protein is CAWSADRGSSYEQYF. As DNA, the CDR3 is TGTGCCTGGAGTGCGGACAGGGGGAGCTCCTACGAGCAGTACTTC.

The chain recombines TRBV11-2 with TRBJ2-7; TRBD2 agrees at 11 bases. The V gene end was trimmed by 3 bases and the J gene end by 2 bases; junction bases not matched to a gene: 3. This CDR3 is 15 amino acids long. Germline V gene sequence: CDR1 SGHAT, CDR2 FQNNGV. The CDR3 DNA is TGTGCCAGCAGCTTCCTAGCGGGGGGTACCTACGAGCAGTACTTC. It codes for CASSFLAGGTYEQYF.

The chain employs TRBV28 and TRBJ2-2, with D possibly matching TRBD2 (6 bases). In germline, CDR1 is MDHEN, CDR2 SYDVKM. The CDR3 consists of 15 residues. V lost 11 bases, J lost 3 bases, and 19 bases lay in between. CDR3 coding DNA: TGTGCCCAGAGACCGGGACTCCACTACACCGGGGAGCTGTTTTTT. Translated: CAQRPGLHYTGELFF.

This chain links TRBV7-9 with TRBJ2-1; the D gene is possibly TRBD2 (7 bases). Germline V gene data show CDR1 as SEHNR and CDR2 as FQNEAQ (reference sequence). The V end was cut by 0 bases, the J end by 4 bases, with 10 bases between. The CDR3 consists of 15 residues. The CDR3 DNA reads TGTGCCAGCAGCTTAGCGGGGGGGCAGTACAATGAGCAGTTCTTC. Translating gives CASSLAGGQYNEQFF.

The CDR3 DNA is TGTGCCTGGAGCGGGACTAGCGGGGTCTACGAGCAGTACTTC. This sequence encodes CAWSGTSGVYEQYF. This chain connects TRBV30 to TRBJ2-7; 13 bases agree with TRBD2. The CDR3 consists of 14 residues. Germline V gives CDR1 GTSNPN, CDR2 SVGIG (reference sequence). J was trimmed by 3 bases and V by 3 bases; bases with no gene match: 2.

This rearrangement joins TRBV11-2 to TRBJ2-3, with 9 bases that match TRBD2. The CDR3 runs 15 residues. Per germline, CDR1 SGHAT and CDR2 FQNNGV. V lost 2 bases, J lost 4 bases, and 4 bases stayed unmatched. The CDR3 sequence is CASSLTAGGPDTQYF. CDR3 bases: TGTGCCAGCAGCTTAACTGCGGGGGGGCCAGATACGCAGTATTTT. The variable domain in full, with the rest retrieved from reference TRBV11-2 and TRBJ2-3, is EAGVAQSPRYKIIEKRQSVAFWCNPISGHATLYWYQQILGQGPKLLIQFQNNGVVDDSQLPKDRFSAERLKGVDSTLKIQPAKLEDSAVYLCASSLTAGGPDTQYFGPGTRLTVL.

The chain employs TRBV28 and TRBJ1-6; no reliable D call. CDR1 and CDR2 (germline): MDHEN, SYDVKM. V lost 2 bases, J lost 8 bases, and 19 bases lay in between. The CDR3 sequence is 17 residues long. CDR3 amino acids: CASSLVQQRLFDSPLHF. The DNA for the CDR3 is TGTGCCAGCAGTTTAGTCCAACAGAGATTGTTTGATTCACCCCTCCACTTT. The whole variable domain, filled in from reference TRBV28 and TRBJ1-6, reads DVKVTQSSRYLVKRTGEKVFLECVQDMDHENMFWYRQDPGLGLRLIYFSYDVKMKEKGDIPEGYSVSREKKERFSLILESASTNQTSMYLCASSLVQQRLFDSPLHFGNGTRLTVT.

The gene calls are TRBV9 and TRBJ1-3; D is undetermined. Trimming removed 0 bases at V and 4 bases at J, with 14 bases between. This CDR3 region has 16 residues. Germline lookup yields CDR1 SGDLS and CDR2 YYNGEE. The CDR3 DNA reads TGTGCCAGCAGCGTAGTTTCCAGCGTAGGAGGAAACACCATATATTTT. It codes for CASSVVSSVGGNTIYF. Full variable domain (remainder filled in from reference TRBV9 and TRBJ1-3): DSGVTQTPKHLITATGQRVTLRCSPRSGDLSVYWYQQSLDQGLQFLIQYYNGEERAKGNILERFSAQQFPDLHSELNLSSLELGDSALYFCASSVVSSVGGNTIYFGEGSWLTVV.

This clone appeared once. The chain links TRBV5-5 to TRBJ1-1, with 11 bases fitting TRBD1. The V segment lost 2 bases and the J segment 4 bases; nucleotides outside the gene matches: 7. Looked up from germline, CDR1 is SGHKS and CDR2 is YYEKEE (reference sequence). CDR3 length: 16 amino acids. Here the CDR3 DNA reads TGTGCCAGCAGCTTCCGGGACAGGGGGTTGTCCACTGAAGCTTTCTTT. The encoded protein is CASSFRDRGLSTEAFF. Filled out from reference TRBV5-5 and TRBJ1-1, the complete variable domain reads DAGVTQSPTHLIKTRGQQVTLRCSPISGHKSVSWYQQVLGQGPQFIFQYYEKEERGRGNFPDRFSARQFPNYSSELNVNALLLGDSALYLCASSFRDRGLSTEAFFGQGTRLTVV.

This chain connects TRBV2 to TRBJ1-2; no reliable D call. Trimming took 3 bases from V and 0 from J, leaving 11 bases between them. The length of the CDR3 is 15 residues. The V gene's germline CDR1 is SNHLY and CDR2 FYNNEI. CDR3 residues: CASSDAGVANYGYTF. CDR3 DNA sequence: TGTGCCAGCAGTGACGCAGGAGTAGCTAACTATGGCTACACCTTC.

The gene calls are TRBV10-2 and TRBJ2-1; TRBD1 is a possible D gene (6 bases). Trimming removed 3 bases at V and 10 bases at J, with 13 bases between. Germline CDR1 is WSHSY and CDR2 is SAAADI. CDR3 length equals 13 residues. This CDR3 is CASSESTRGEQFF. The DNA of the CDR3 is TGCGCCAGCAGTGAATCAACTAGGGGGGAGCAGTTCTTC.

The chain is built from TRBV2 and TRBJ2-5; 8 positions match TRBD1. CDR1 is SNHLY, CDR2 FYNNEI, per germline. Germline trimming cut 1 base from V and 4 bases from J; bases unmatched to any gene: 5. There are 15 residues in the CDR3. The CDR3 DNA reads TGTGCCAGCAGTGAAGGGGACAGGCGGAGAGAGACCCAGTACTTC. Translated: CASSEGDRRRETQYF.

This chain joins TRBV5-1 and TRBJ2-3; TRBD2 might be the D (6 bases). CDR3 length: 14 residues. The V and J ends lost 3 bases and 0 bases respectively, with 8 bases between them. CDR1 and CDR2 (germline): SGHRS, YFSETQ. CDR3: CASSSGLSTDTQYF. The CDR3 region has the DNA TGCGCCAGCAGCTCGGGACTCAGCACAGATACGCAGTATTTT.

This sequence joins TRBV7-9 and TRBJ2-3; tentatively, D is TRBD1 or TRBD2 (7 bases each). Trimming pared 1 base from V and 6 bases from J, leaving 14 bases between. This CDR3 has 15 residues. The germline gives CDR1 SEHNR, CDR2 FQNEAQ (reference sequence). The CDR3 reads CASSLGDREGDTQYF. The CDR3 DNA reads as TGTGCCAGCAGCTTAGGAGACAGGGAGGGGGATACGCAGTATTTT.

V gene TRBV5-1 combines with J gene TRBJ2-7; 11 bases line up with TRBD1. The germline CDR1 and CDR2 sequences are SGHRS and YFSETQ. This CDR3 is 13 amino acids long. The junction had 2 bases not matched to a gene; V was cut back by 0 bases and J by 9 bases. CDR3 DNA sequence: TGCGCCAGCAGCTTGGAGGGACAGGGGGGGCAGTACTTC. This codes for CASSLEGQGGQYF.